These 29 T cell receptor beta chains were all obtained from the same sample, sequenced in a study of T cell clonotyping in hematopoietic cell transplantation. The protocol was immunoSEQ multiplex PCR, while the TCRdb copy is restricted to in-frame clones and leaves out a portion. The data hold about 21,000 clones, with roughly 90% observed a single time. The time point was: recipient sample about 28 days before transplant, after cytoreduction. The sequencing used peripheral blood mononuclear cells, collected before stem cell transplant. The receptors were sampled from a man aged 18 to 29 with biphenotypic leukemia. Some clones in this sample may be carry-over from other donors' samples.

J is TRBJ1-2 and V is TRBV29-1; D may be TRBD1 (6 bases). The CDR3 consists of 10 residues. Trimming cost V 6 bases and J 8 bases, with 10 bases left between them. Per germline, CDR1 SQVTM and CDR2 ANQGSEA. CDR3 residues: CSVTTGGYTF. The CDR3 DNA reads TGCAGCGTGACGACAGGCGGCTACACCTTC.

The CDR3 DNA sequence: TGTGCCAGCAGCTTAGATGGGGGAACTAACTATGGCTACACCTTC. Translation: CASSLDGGTNYGYTF. The J gene is TRBJ1-2, the V gene TRBV7-9; perhaps TRBD1 as D (5 bases). CDR1 is SEHNR and CDR2 is FQNEAQ in the germline V gene (reference sequence). V lost 1 base and J lost 0, with 9 bases in between. The CDR3 totals 15 residues.

J is TRBJ1-1 and V is TRBV4-3; no clear D gene. The CDR3 runs to 13 residues. Germline CDR1 and CDR2: LGHNA and YSLEER. Between the trimmed V and J ends, which lost 5 bases and 2 bases, there was a span of 9 bases. The CDR3 sequence is CASSDGVNTEAFF. The CDR3 DNA is TGCGCCAGCAGCGACGGGGTCAACACTGAAGCTTTCTTT.

The V and J genes are TRBV19 and TRBJ1-4, with TRBD1 matching 10 bases. The CDR3 contains 19 residues. Germline CDR1 is LNHDA and CDR2 is SQIVND (reference sequence). V dropped 6 bases and J dropped 6; count of bases not matched to a gene: 19. The DNA for the CDR3 is TGTGCCAGTAGCCCCAACCGGGACAGGGGCACAGGGGGAGATGAAAAACTGTTTTTT. Residues: CASSPNRDRGTGGDEKLFF.

This chain joins TRBV6-1 and TRBJ2-7; the match to TRBD2 covers 13 bases. The germline gives CDR1 MNHNS, CDR2 SASEGT. J gave up 3 bases and V 6 bases, and 5 bases lay outside the gene matches. CDR3 length: 15 residues. CDR3 in DNA: TGTGCCAGCAGGGAACTAGCGGGGGGGCACTACGAGCAGTACTTC. This gives the protein CASRELAGGHYEQYF.

This chain connects TRBV5-4 to TRBJ2-7; D is uncertain. There are 15 residues in the CDR3. Germline V CDR1 and CDR2: SGHNT, YYREEE (reference sequence). Trimming removed 0 bases from V and 0 bases from J, with 10 bases in between. CDR3 amino acids: CASSLGAETSYEQYF. The CDR3 bases are TGTGCCAGCAGCTTGGGGGCGGAGACCTCCTACGAGCAGTACTTC.

This chain uses TRBV11-2 with TRBJ2-3; a possible D gene is TRBD1 (6 bases). Looked up from germline, CDR1 is SGHAT and CDR2 is FQNNGV. The CDR3 is made up of 12 amino acids. V was clipped by 3 bases and J by 9 bases, with 10 bases between them. CDR3 sequence (DNA): TGTGCCAGCAGCTTTCAGGGGCGCACGCAGTATTTT. Protein: CASSFQGRTQYF.

The rearrangement joins TRBV4-3 to TRBJ1-5, with D unresolved. Trimming took 0 bases from V and 7 from J, leaving 13 bases between them. The CDR3 runs to 15 residues. The V gene's germline CDR1 is LGHNA and CDR2 YSLEER. The CDR3 spells CASSQDRAGAQPQHF. The CDR3 bases are TGCGCCAGCAGCCAAGATCGTGCAGGTGCACAGCCCCAGCATTTT.

The chain joins TRBV4-1 to TRBJ1-6; 8 bases are a match to TRBD1. This CDR3 comprises 14 residues. Trimming cost V 3 bases and J 6 bases; bases outside gene matches: 1. Per germline, CDR1 MGHRA and CDR2 YSYEKL. The CDR3 loop is CASSHGQGNSPLHF. CDR3 DNA sequence: TGCGCCAGCAGCCACGGACAGGGTAATTCACCCCTCCACTTT.

The genes are TRBV7-6 and TRBJ2-7; D may be TRBD1 or TRBD2 (5 bases each). Trimming removed 1 base from V and 6 bases from J, with 13 bases in between. This CDR3 spans 14 amino acids. Per the germline V gene, CDR1 is SGHVS and CDR2 is FNYEAQ. The CDR3 here is CASSLGEGTGEQYF. DNA for the CDR3: TGTGCCAGCAGCTTAGGTGAGGGGACGGGCGAGCAGTACTTC.

V gene TRBV5-5 combines with J gene TRBJ1-5; D gene uncertain. Trimming cost V 0 bases and J 0 bases, with 7 bases left between them. CDR3 length: 15 amino acids. Germline CDR1 reads SGHKS; CDR2 reads YYEKEE (reference sequence). CDR3 sequence: CASSLDVDSNQPQHF. The CDR3 DNA is TGTGCCAGCAGCTTGGACGTAGATAGCAATCAGCCCCAGCATTTT.

The V call is TRBV6-5, the J call TRBJ2-7; 10 bases agree with TRBD1. The CDR3 is made up of 16 amino acids. From germline, CDR1 is MNHEY and CDR2 SVGAGI. Trimming at V came to 2 bases and at J to 5 bases, leaving 9 bases not matched to a gene. This chain's CDR3 is CASSYRQGQGKDEQYF. The CDR3 nucleotides are TGTGCCAGCAGTTACCGCCAGGGACAGGGGAAAGACGAGCAGTACTTC.

The rearrangement links TRBV18 to TRBJ1-2, with D perhaps matching TRBD1 (5 bases). This CDR3 is built from 15 residues. Germline V CDR1 and CDR2: KGHSH, LQKENI. With 6 bases removed from V and 2 bases from J, the gap between germline ends came to 16 bases. The CDR3 DNA follows: TGTGCCAGCTCCCCGGGGGATCCCTTCAACTATGGCTACACCTTC. Amino acids: CASSPGDPFNYGYTF.

The rearrangement joins TRBV11-3 to TRBJ2-1; D call uncertain. This CDR3 contains 11 residues. CDR1 is SGHNT, CDR2 YENEEA, per germline. Trimming shortened V by 1 base and J by 7 bases, and 2 bases separated the two germline ends. The CDR3 nucleotides are TGTGCCAGCAGCTTAGGGAATGAGCAGTTCTTC. Protein sequence: CASSLGNEQFF.

The V and J genes are TRBV19 and TRBJ1-6; D gene uncertain. Germline CDR1 reads LNHDA; CDR2 reads SQIVND (reference sequence). Trimming took off 10 bases at V and 1 base at J, with 14 bases between the two ends. CDR3 length: 15 amino acids. This CDR3 reads CATSGGLSYNSPLHF. For the CDR3, the DNA is TGTGCCACTTCAGGAGGCCTGTCCTATAATTCACCCCTCCACTTT.

The chain uses TRBV5-6 and TRBJ2-7; D not certain. CDR3 length: 12 amino acids. The germline gives CDR1 SGHDT, CDR2 YYEEEE. Trimming stripped 2 bases from V and 2 bases from J, with 5 bases between. The CDR3: CASSFLTYEQYF. The CDR3 bases are TGTGCCAGCAGCTTTTTGACCTACGAGCAGTACTTC.

The gene calls are TRBV30 and TRBJ1-1; D possibly corresponds to TRBD1 (6 bases). The CDR3 sequence is 13 residues long. V gave up 8 bases and J gave up 3 bases, with 16 bases separating them. Germline assignment: CDR1 GTSNPN and CDR2 SVGIG (reference sequence). CDR3 coding DNA: TGTGCCGAAGGGGGACATGGGTACACTGAAGCTTTCTTT. It translates to CAEGGHGYTEAFF.

CDR3 bases: TGTGCCAGTAGTATAGGGCTAGCGGGGAGAGAGACCCAGTACTTC. It encodes CASSIGLAGRETQYF. The chain has TRBV19 and TRBJ2-5; 9 bases are shared with TRBD2. Germline-derived CDR1 and CDR2 are LNHDA and SQIVND (reference sequence). The V and J ends lost 1 base and 4 bases, in that order; junction bases with no gene match: 4. The CDR3 runs to 15 residues.

The chain couples TRBV29-1 to TRBJ1-1; TRBD1 might be the D (5 bases). The V and J ends lost 4 bases and 5 bases respectively, with 11 bases between them. The CDR3 runs to 12 residues. Germline V lookup: CDR1 SQVTM, CDR2 ANQGSEA. In nucleotides, the CDR3 is TGCAGCGTTGTTGGGGGGAAGACTGAAGCTTTCTTT. Protein sequence: CSVVGGKTEAFF. The variable domain in full, with the rest retrieved from reference TRBV29-1 and TRBJ1-1, is SAVISQKPSRDICQRGTSLTIQCQVDSQVTMMFWYRQQPGQSLTLIATANQGSEATYESGFVIDKFPISRPNLTFSTLTVSNMSPEDSSIYLCSVVGGKTEAFFGQGTRLTVV.

This CDR3 is CASSSRHLGTGELFF. CDR3 sequence (DNA): TGTGCCAGTAGTAGCAGACATCTTGGCACCGGGGAGCTGTTTTTT. V usage is TRBV19 and J usage is TRBJ2-2; D is unresolved. The CDR3 spans 15 residues. Deletions cut 4 bases from V and 4 bases from J, with 13 bases between. Per the germline V gene, CDR1 is LNHDA and CDR2 is SQIVND (reference sequence).

The rearrangement links TRBV19 to TRBJ2-2; D is undetermined. Deletions cut 4 bases from V and 5 bases from J, with 14 bases between. The CDR3 sequence is 15 residues long. Germline assignment: CDR1 LNHDA and CDR2 SQIVND (reference sequence). For the CDR3, the DNA is TGTGCCAGTAGTAACACGCCCTTAGGGACCGGGGAGCTGTTTTTT. Protein sequence: CASSNTPLGTGELFF.

V gene TRBV19 combines with J gene TRBJ2-1; possibly TRBD2 for D (5 bases). Per germline, CDR1 LNHDA and CDR2 SQIVND (reference sequence). This CDR3 is built from 13 residues. Trimming cost V 2 bases and J 3 bases, with 5 bases left between them. CDR3 sequence: CASSIRGYNEQFF. Here the CDR3 DNA reads TGTGCCAGTAGTATACGGGGCTACAATGAGCAGTTCTTC.

The CDR3 DNA is TGTGCCAGCAGCTTAGGGTCGGCAGGGGCAATCGAGCCCCAGCATTTT. Translated: CASSLGSAGAIEPQHF. The rearrangement uses TRBV7-2 and TRBJ1-5, with a tentative D call TRBD1 (6 bases). V lost 1 base and J lost 8, with 18 bases in between. This CDR3 comprises 16 residues. Germline V gene sequence: CDR1 SGHTA, CDR2 FQGNSA.

The chain links TRBV19 to TRBJ2-7; either TRBD1 or TRBD2 may supply D (5 bases each). Germline CDR1 is LNHDA and CDR2 is SQIVND (reference sequence). CDR3 length: 13 residues. V lost 6 bases, J lost 3 bases, and 12 bases lay in between. The CDR3 DNA reads TGTGCCAGTAGGTCAAGGGACCTCTACGAGCAGTACTTC. Amino acid sequence: CASRSRDLYEQYF.

Only a few counts were recorded for this clone. The chain couples TRBV11-2 to TRBJ1-4, with 7 bases matching TRBD1. Germline assignment: CDR1 SGHAT and CDR2 FQNNGV. The V and J ends lost 5 bases and 7 bases, in that order; junction bases with no gene match: 10. There are 15 residues in the CDR3. CDR3 bases: TGTGCCAGCAGCCGAGCCACGGACAGGTTTGAAAAACTGTTTTTT. Its translation is CASSRATDRFEKLFF.

This chain uses TRBV6-5 with TRBJ2-5, with unresolved D. The J call may be in error: the DNA end matches TRBJ2-7 better. Germline V CDR1 and CDR2: MNHEY, SVGAGI. CDR3 length: 15 amino acids. The CDR3: CASSYSGSSAYEQYF. The CDR3 coding sequence is TGTGCCAGCAGTTACTCTGGCAGCTCTGCCTACGAGCAGTACTTC.

The chain is built from TRBV5-1 and TRBJ1-1, with a weak D call TRBD1 (6 bases). The germline V gene encodes CDR1 SGHRS and CDR2 YFSETQ. The CDR3 loop spans 16 amino acids. Trimming removed 4 bases from V and 0 bases from J, with 16 bases in between. The CDR3 DNA is TGCGCCAGCAGCCCAGGGACACTCACTATGAACACTGAAGCTTTCTTT. This gives the protein CASSPGTLTMNTEAFF.

This clone showed up just once. V is TRBV27 and J is TRBJ1-5; unclear D gene. The CDR3 consists of 14 residues. Germline V CDR1 and CDR2: MNHEY, SMNVEV (reference sequence). Trimming took off 2 bases at V and 5 bases at J, with 10 bases between the two ends. CDR3 protein: CASSLKSGYQPQHF. Here the CDR3 DNA reads TGTGCCAGCAGTTTAAAGTCGGGGTATCAGCCCCAGCATTTT.

The chain uses TRBV11-3 and TRBJ2-7; D not certain. V gave up 5 bases and J gave up 7 bases, with 15 bases separating them. Per germline, CDR1 SGHNT and CDR2 YENEEA. The CDR3 spans 13 residues. The chain's CDR3 is CASSPQVLIEQYF. The CDR3 bases are TGTGCCAGCAGCCCGCAAGTACTCATTGAGCAGTACTTC.